This is a list of T cell receptor beta chains from one sample in a study of blood T cell repertoires in COVID-19. Sequencing used immunoSEQ multiplex PCR; TCRdb keeps in-frame clones, though not all of them. The table shows approximately 65,000 clones, with roughly 84% occurring only once. Sequenced sample: peripheral blood. These TCRs come from a man between 45 and 60 years old with acute or convalescent COVID-19. Each CDR3 is given with its conserved first and last residue. The order of the fields is J gene, V gene, clone size, D gene, CDR3 protein, CDR3 DNA. The D gene is left open where the match is weak. Clone size is stated in some rows and not others, as once, few, many or a class when expanded.

TRBJ2-2,TRBV18,NA,NA,CASSLEQNTGELFF,TGTGCCAGCTCACTAGAGCAGAACACCGGGGAGCTGTTTTTT
TRBJ1-2,TRBV11-2,NA,NA,CASSLEGAERYTF,TGTGCCAGCAGCTTAGAGGGGGCAGAACGATACACCTTC
TRBJ1-2,TRBV20-1,NA,TRBD1,CSASGGQGIFGYTF,TGCAGTGCTAGTGGGGGACAGGGGATTTTTGGCTACACCTTC
TRBJ2-7,TRBV7-6,NA,TRBD2,CASSPNRLASGYEQYF,TGTGCCAGCAGCCCCAACCGACTAGCTTCAGGCTACGAGCAGTACTTC
TRBJ2-7,TRBV11-3,NA,NA,CASSFKSGFISYEQYF,TGTGCCAGCAGCTTTAAATCAGGGTTTATCTCCTACGAGCAGTACTTC
TRBJ1-1,TRBV10-3,NA,TRBD1,CAISEGQGAEAFF,TGTGCCATCAGTGAAGGACAGGGGGCTGAAGCTTTCTTT
TRBJ1-2,TRBV7-9,NA,NA,CASSLVDSSGGYTF,TGTGCCAGCAGCTTAGTTGACTCCTCTGGAGGCTACACCTTC
TRBJ1-4,TRBV5-1,NA,TRBD1,CASSPDRGLNEKLFF,TGCGCCAGCAGCCCCGACAGGGGGCTCAATGAAAAACTGTTTTTT
TRBJ1-5,TRBV24-1,few,TRBD1,CATGDRYSNQPQHF,TGTGCCACCGGGGACAGATATAGCAATCAGCCCCAGCATTTT
TRBJ1-5,TRBV28,NA,TRBD1,CASSPQGAGNQPQHF,TGTGCCAGCAGTCCACAGGGGGCTGGCAATCAGCCCCAGCATTTT
TRBJ2-7,TRBV5-1,NA,NA,CASSLAGSIQGTYEQYF,TGCGCCAGCAGCTTGGCCGGTAGTATACAGGGAACCTACGAGCAGTACTTC
TRBJ2-7,TRBV11-2,NA,NA,CASSQRGNEQYF,TGTGCCAGCAGCCAGAGAGGGAACGAGCAGTACTTC
TRBJ2-3,TRBV9,NA,TRBD1,CASSVGTGASPDTQYF,TGTGCCAGCAGCGTAGGTACAGGGGCCAGCCCAGATACGCAGTATTTT
TRBJ2-2,TRBV6-4,NA,TRBD1,CASGTQGANTGELFF,TGTGCCAGCGGTACCCAGGGGGCGAACACCGGGGAGCTGTTTTTT
TRBJ1-3,TRBV6-5,NA,NA,CASSSGTYYGTIYF,TGTGCCAGCAGCTCAGGGACATACTACGGCACCATATATTTT
TRBJ2-5,TRBV19,NA,TRBD1,CASSINMGTGVLETQYF,TGTGCCAGTAGTATAAATATGGGGACAGGGGTTTTGGAGACCCAGTACTTC
TRBJ1-1,TRBV7-9,few,NA,CASSLSHGVAEAFF,TGTGCCAGCAGCTTATCTCACGGGGTAGCTGAAGCTTTCTTT
TRBJ1-2,TRBV25-1,NA,NA,CASSEGRRHYGYTF,TGTGCCAGCAGTGAAGGGAGACGACATTATGGCTACACCTTC
TRBJ1-3,TRBV7-9,NA,NA,CATFLKDKAGNTIYF,TGTGCCACCTTTCTAAAGGACAAAGCAGGAAACACCATATATTTT
TRBJ1-2,TRBV7-3,NA,TRBD1,CASSQTGTGPAYGYTF,TGTGCCAGCAGTCAGACGGGGACAGGGCCCGCCTATGGCTACACCTTC
TRBJ2-3,TRBV7-7,NA,NA,CASSLARTSDTQYF,TGTGCCAGCAGCTTAGCGCGGACTTCAGATACGCAGTATTTT
TRBJ2-1,TRBV5-6,NA,TRBD2,CASSEGLANEQFF,TGTGCCAGCAGCGAGGGACTAGCCAATGAGCAGTTCTTC
TRBJ2-3,TRBV5-1,NA,NA,CASSTGGGEADTQYF,TGCGCCAGCAGCACCGGAGGGGGCGAGGCAGATACGCAGTATTTT
TRBJ1-2,TRBV4-1,NA,TRBD1,CASSQVQGNYGYTF,TGCGCCAGCAGCCAAGTACAGGGGAACTATGGCTACACCTTC
TRBJ2-3,TRBV27,NA,TRBD2,CASSLGLRSTDTQYF,TGTGCCAGCAGCCTGGGACTACGAAGCACAGATACGCAGTATTTT
TRBJ2-1,TRBV19,NA,TRBD2,CASSRLAGGREQFF,TGTGCCAGTAGTCGACTAGCGGGAGGGCGGGAGCAGTTCTTC
TRBJ1-2,TRBV5-1,once,NA,CASRGGKDGYGYTF,TGCGCCAGCAGGGGGGGTAAAGACGGCTATGGCTACACCTTC
TRBJ2-3,TRBV5-1,once,TRBD2,CASSLSSGGITDTQYF,TGCGCCAGCAGCTTATCTAGCGGGGGAATCACAGATACGCAGTATTTT
TRBJ2-2,TRBV7-9,NA,NA,CASSRQTSNTGELFF,TGTGCCAGCAGCCGACAGACATCGAACACCGGGGAGCTGTTTTTT